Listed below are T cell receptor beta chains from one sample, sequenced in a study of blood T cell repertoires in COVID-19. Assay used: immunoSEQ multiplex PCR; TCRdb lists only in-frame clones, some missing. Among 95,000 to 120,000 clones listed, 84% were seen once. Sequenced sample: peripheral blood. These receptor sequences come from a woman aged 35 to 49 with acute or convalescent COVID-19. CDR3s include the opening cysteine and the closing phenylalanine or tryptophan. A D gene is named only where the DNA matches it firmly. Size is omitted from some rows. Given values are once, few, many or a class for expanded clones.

cdr3_nt: TGTGCCAGCACCAGACTAGCTTGGGGTGAGCAGTTCTTC; cdr3_aa: CASTRLAWGEQFF; d_call: TRBD2; v_call: TRBV2; clone_size: NA; j_call: TRBJ2-1
cdr3_nt: TGTGCCAGCAGCTCTAGCACATCATATGGCTACACCTTC; cdr3_aa: CASSSSTSYGYTF; d_call: NA; v_call: TRBV7-2; clone_size: NA; j_call: TRBJ1-2
cdr3_nt: TGTGCCAGCAGTTCGGGACTAGCGGGGGGGCTCGAGCAGTACTTC; cdr3_aa: CASSSGLAGGLEQYF; d_call: TRBD2; v_call: TRBV27; clone_size: NA; j_call: TRBJ2-7
cdr3_nt: TGTGCCAGCAGCCGCGGTGGGGCCCCTCACGAGCAGTACTTC; cdr3_aa: CASSRGGAPHEQYF; d_call: NA; v_call: TRBV13; clone_size: NA; j_call: TRBJ2-7
cdr3_nt: TGTGCCAGCAGCTTAGTAGGGGTAGGGGCCTACAATGAGCAGTTCTTC; cdr3_aa: CASSLVGVGAYNEQFF; d_call: NA; v_call: TRBV7-2; clone_size: few; j_call: TRBJ2-1
cdr3_nt: TGTGCCAGCAGCGCGACAGGGTCGATCACTGAAGCTTTCTTT; cdr3_aa: CASSATGSITEAFF; d_call: TRBD1; v_call: TRBV9; clone_size: few; j_call: TRBJ1-1
cdr3_nt: TGTGCCAGCAGCAAGAGTCGGGGGACCCCCTACTACGAGCAGTACTTC; cdr3_aa: CASSKSRGTPYYEQYF; d_call: NA; v_call: TRBV21-1; clone_size: NA; j_call: TRBJ2-7
cdr3_nt: TGTGCTAGTGGTAAACAGGGAAAGGCGAACACTGAAGCTTTCTTT; cdr3_aa: CASGKQGKANTEAFF; d_call: NA; v_call: TRBV12-5; clone_size: NA; j_call: TRBJ1-1
cdr3_nt: TGTGCCAGCAGCGTAGACGGGTCCTACCCGGGGGCTGAAGCTTTCTTT; cdr3_aa: CASSVDGSYPGAEAFF; d_call: NA; v_call: TRBV9; clone_size: NA; j_call: TRBJ1-1
cdr3_nt: TGTGCCAGCAGCTTTGCTTCGGGACAGGGTATATTC; cdr3_aa: CASSFASGQGIF; d_call: TRBD1; v_call: TRBV5-4; clone_size: NA; j_call: TRBJ2-7
cdr3_nt: TGCGCCAGCAGCTTCGGGGGGTTGAACACTGAAGCTTTCTTT; cdr3_aa: CASSFGGLNTEAFF; d_call: NA; v_call: TRBV5-1; clone_size: NA; j_call: TRBJ1-1
cdr3_nt: TGTGCCAGCTCACCACCCCAGGGGGCGTATGGAAACACCATATATTTT; cdr3_aa: CASSPPQGAYGNTIYF; d_call: TRBD1; v_call: TRBV18; clone_size: NA; j_call: TRBJ1-3
cdr3_nt: TGTGCCAGCAGTGAGGCCAGGGGGCGTGCAGATACGCAGTATTTT; cdr3_aa: CASSEARGRADTQYF; d_call: TRBD1; v_call: TRBV2; clone_size: NA; j_call: TRBJ2-3
cdr3_nt: TGTGCCAGCAGCTTTAGCGGGGGGGCCCAGTACTTC; cdr3_aa: CASSFSGGAQYF; d_call: TRBD2; v_call: TRBV7-2; clone_size: NA; j_call: TRBJ2-5
cdr3_nt: TGCGCCAGCAGCCAGTCCGGACATGCTGGAAACACCATATATTTT; cdr3_aa: CASSQSGHAGNTIYF; d_call: NA; v_call: TRBV4-1; clone_size: once; j_call: TRBJ1-3
cdr3_nt: TGTGCCAGCAGCTTTCTCGAGCGGGGGAGATACGAGCAGTACTTC; cdr3_aa: CASSFLERGRYEQYF; d_call: TRBD2; v_call: TRBV5-6; clone_size: NA; j_call: TRBJ2-7
cdr3_nt: TGCGCCAGCAGCTGGGACGGGGGGGAACCCCTCCACTTT; cdr3_aa: CASSWDGGEPLHF; d_call: NA; v_call: TRBV5-1; clone_size: NA; j_call: TRBJ1-6
cdr3_nt: TGTGCCTGGCCCTCCCAATTGAGAGATCAGCCCCAGCATTTT; cdr3_aa: CAWPSQLRDQPQHF; d_call: NA; v_call: TRBV30; clone_size: NA; j_call: TRBJ1-5
cdr3_nt: TGTGCCAGCAGTCGGGGGGGACAGGGAACCGAGCAGTACTTC; cdr3_aa: CASSRGGQGTEQYF; d_call: NA; v_call: TRBV5-4; clone_size: NA; j_call: TRBJ2-7
cdr3_nt: TGTGCCAGTAGAGTCAAGTCGCGGGGGGGCCGGGAGACCCAGTACTTC; cdr3_aa: CASRVKSRGGRETQYF; d_call: TRBD2; v_call: TRBV19; clone_size: NA; j_call: TRBJ2-5
cdr3_nt: TGTGCCAGCAGCTTAGCCCGCGGGGCAGGAAGGGAAAAACTGTTTTTT; cdr3_aa: CASSLARGAGREKLFF; d_call: NA; v_call: TRBV7-2; clone_size: NA; j_call: TRBJ1-4
cdr3_nt: TGTGCCAGCTCACCACCCAGCGGAGAAGCTTTCTTT; cdr3_aa: CASSPPSGEAFF; d_call: NA; v_call: TRBV18; clone_size: NA; j_call: TRBJ1-1
cdr3_nt: TGTGCCAGCAGGCCGGGACAGTTAACAGATACGCAGTATTTT; cdr3_aa: CASRPGQLTDTQYF; d_call: TRBD1; v_call: TRBV2; clone_size: once; j_call: TRBJ2-3
cdr3_nt: TGTGCCAGTAGTATAGTCAACAGGGAAGGCTATGGCTACACCTTC; cdr3_aa: CASSIVNREGYGYTF; d_call: NA; v_call: TRBV19; clone_size: NA; j_call: TRBJ1-2
cdr3_nt: TGTGCCAGCAGCGAACGGGACAGGGCGGCTGGCTACACCTTC; cdr3_aa: CASSERDRAAGYTF; d_call: TRBD1; v_call: TRBV9; clone_size: few; j_call: TRBJ1-2
cdr3_nt: TGTGCCAGCAGCCAAGAGGGAGAGTATGGCTACACCTTC; cdr3_aa: CASSQEGEYGYTF; d_call: NA; v_call: TRBV4-2; clone_size: NA; j_call: TRBJ1-2
cdr3_nt: TGTGCCAGCAGTTTTTCTTCTGGACAGGAGGGCCTTTACAATGAGCAGTTCTTC; cdr3_aa: CASSFSSGQEGLYNEQFF; d_call: NA; v_call: TRBV27; clone_size: NA; j_call: TRBJ2-1
cdr3_nt: TGCGCCAGCAGCTTGCAGGTGACGAACACCGGGGAGCTGTTTTTT; cdr3_aa: CASSLQVTNTGELFF; d_call: NA; v_call: TRBV5-1; clone_size: NA; j_call: TRBJ2-2
cdr3_nt: TGTGCCAGCAGCCGGGACAAGAACACTGAAGCTTTCTTT; cdr3_aa: CASSRDKNTEAFF; d_call: NA; v_call: TRBV2; clone_size: NA; j_call: TRBJ1-1
cdr3_nt: TGTGCCATCAGTGGGGGAGCGGGGGTCTACAATGAGCAGTTCTTC; cdr3_aa: CAISGGAGVYNEQFF; d_call: TRBD2; v_call: TRBV10-3; clone_size: NA; j_call: TRBJ2-1
cdr3_nt: TGTGCCAGCAGCTTCCAGGGGGACAATTCACCCCTCCACTTT; cdr3_aa: CASSFQGDNSPLHF; d_call: TRBD1; v_call: TRBV5-4; clone_size: NA; j_call: TRBJ1-6
cdr3_nt: TGTGCCAGCAGCGTAAGTACTAGCAAAGATGAGCAGTTCTTC; cdr3_aa: CASSVSTSKDEQFF; d_call: NA; v_call: TRBV7-2; clone_size: few; j_call: TRBJ2-1
cdr3_nt: TGTGCCAGCAGCGCCGGACAAAATGAAGCTTTCTTT; cdr3_aa: CASSAGQNEAFF; d_call: NA; v_call: TRBV7-8; clone_size: once; j_call: TRBJ1-1
cdr3_nt: TGCGCCAGCAGAGCGGGGCCCTACAATGAGCAGTTCTTC; cdr3_aa: CASRAGPYNEQFF; d_call: TRBD2; v_call: TRBV10-2; clone_size: NA; j_call: TRBJ2-1
cdr3_nt: TGTGCCAGCCGACAGGGGGGCTCCTACGAGCAGTACTTC; cdr3_aa: CASRQGGSYEQYF; d_call: TRBD1; v_call: TRBV2; clone_size: NA; j_call: TRBJ2-7
cdr3_nt: TGTGCCAGCAGCGCCAGGGACAGGGGAGGGCTAGACGATGAAAAACTGTTTTTT; cdr3_aa: CASSARDRGGLDDEKLFF; d_call: TRBD1; v_call: TRBV9; clone_size: NA; j_call: TRBJ1-4
cdr3_nt: TGCGCCAGCAGCCAAGAGGGGAGATATGGCTACACCTTC; cdr3_aa: CASSQEGRYGYTF; d_call: NA; v_call: TRBV4-1; clone_size: NA; j_call: TRBJ1-2
cdr3_nt: TGTGCCTGGACGGAGGGGAGGGAGACCCAGTACTTC; cdr3_aa: CAWTEGRETQYF; d_call: NA; v_call: TRBV30; clone_size: NA; j_call: TRBJ2-5
cdr3_nt: TGCAGTGCTAGTGCAGGGTTAAACACCATATATTTT; cdr3_aa: CSASAGLNTIYF; d_call: NA; v_call: TRBV20-1; clone_size: once; j_call: TRBJ1-3
cdr3_nt: TGTGCCAGCAGCCCCGGTATCGGGGGGACTAACTATGGCTACACCTTC; cdr3_aa: CASSPGIGGTNYGYTF; d_call: NA; v_call: TRBV7-6; clone_size: NA; j_call: TRBJ1-2
cdr3_nt: TGTGCCAGCAGCTTAGACAGAGGGAGAGAGCAGTTCTTC; cdr3_aa: CASSLDRGREQFF; d_call: NA; v_call: TRBV7-8; clone_size: NA; j_call: TRBJ2-1
cdr3_nt: TGTGCCAGCAGTGATAGGGACAGGGGAAGGGAAAAACTGTTTTTT; cdr3_aa: CASSDRDRGREKLFF; d_call: TRBD1; v_call: TRBV6-1; clone_size: NA; j_call: TRBJ1-4